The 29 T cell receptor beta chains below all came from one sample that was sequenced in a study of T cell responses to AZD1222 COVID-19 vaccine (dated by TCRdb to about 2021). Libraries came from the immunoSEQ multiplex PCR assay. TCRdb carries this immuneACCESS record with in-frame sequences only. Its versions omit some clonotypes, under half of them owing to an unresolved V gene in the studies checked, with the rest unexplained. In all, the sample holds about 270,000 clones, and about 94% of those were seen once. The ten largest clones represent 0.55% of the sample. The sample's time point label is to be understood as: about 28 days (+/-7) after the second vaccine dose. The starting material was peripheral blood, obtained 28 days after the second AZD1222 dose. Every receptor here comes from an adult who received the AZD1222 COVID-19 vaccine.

CDR3 sequence: CASSLTGRDYEQYF. The CDR3 nucleotides are TGTGCCAGCAGCTTAACGGGACGGGACTACGAGCAGTACTTC. The genes are TRBV7-9 and TRBJ2-7, with D perhaps being TRBD1 or TRBD2 (5 bases each). Per germline, CDR1 SEHNR and CDR2 FQNEAQ (reference sequence). The CDR3 has 14 residues. Trimming cost V 2 bases and J 3 bases, with 11 bases left between them.

The CDR3 spells CASSATVFSGNTIYF. As DNA, the CDR3 is TGCGCCAGCAGCGCGACAGTTTTCTCTGGAAACACCATATATTTT. The chain recombines TRBV5-1 with TRBJ1-3; D might be TRBD1 (5 bases). V gave up 4 bases and J gave up 0 bases, with 11 bases separating them. CDR1 is SGHRS and CDR2 is YFSETQ in the germline V gene. The CDR3 length is 15 residues. The full variable domain, rest sourced from reference TRBV5-1 and TRBJ1-3, is KAGVTQTPRYLIKTRGQQVTLSCSPISGHRSVSWYQQTPGQGLQFLFEYFSETQRNKGNFPGRFSGRQFSNSRSEMNVSTLELGDSALYLCASSATVFSGNTIYFGEGSWLTVV.

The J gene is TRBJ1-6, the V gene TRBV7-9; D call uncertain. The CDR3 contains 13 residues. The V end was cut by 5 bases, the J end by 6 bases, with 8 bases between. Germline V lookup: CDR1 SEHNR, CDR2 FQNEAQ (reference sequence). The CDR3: CASSPPGNSPLHF. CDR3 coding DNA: TGTGCCAGCAGCCCCCCGGGTAATTCACCCCTCCACTTT.

The CDR3, as DNA: TGTGCCAGCAGTCCGACTAGCGGGAGCTCCTACGAGCAGTACTTC. This codes for CASSPTSGSSYEQYF. V is TRBV6-6 and J is TRBJ2-7, with 12 bases lining up with TRBD2. With 5 bases clipped from V and 0 bases from J, the junction kept 2 bases outside the gene matches. This CDR3 contains 15 residues. From germline, CDR1 is MNHNY and CDR2 SVGAGI (reference sequence).

The CDR3, as DNA: TGTGCCAGCAGTGAACTGGCGGGAAACACCATATATTTT. This gives the protein CASSELAGNTIYF. The V call is TRBV25-1, the J call TRBJ1-3; no clear D. Germline loops: CDR1 MGHDK, CDR2 SYGVNS. Deletions cut 2 bases from V and 4 bases from J, with 6 bases between. The CDR3 extends over 13 amino acids.

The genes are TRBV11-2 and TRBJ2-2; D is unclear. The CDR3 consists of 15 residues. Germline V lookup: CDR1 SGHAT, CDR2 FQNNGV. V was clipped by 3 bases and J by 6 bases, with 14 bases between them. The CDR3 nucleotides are TGTGCCAGCAGCTTCGAGAAGCTAAATGCCGGGGAGCTGTTTTTT. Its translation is CASSFEKLNAGELFF.

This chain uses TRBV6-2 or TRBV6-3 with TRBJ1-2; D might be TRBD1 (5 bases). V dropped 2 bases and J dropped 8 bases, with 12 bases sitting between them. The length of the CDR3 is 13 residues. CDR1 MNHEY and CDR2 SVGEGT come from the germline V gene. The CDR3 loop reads CASSYAGHAGYTF. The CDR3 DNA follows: TGTGCCAGCAGTTACGCAGGACATGCGGGCTACACCTTC.

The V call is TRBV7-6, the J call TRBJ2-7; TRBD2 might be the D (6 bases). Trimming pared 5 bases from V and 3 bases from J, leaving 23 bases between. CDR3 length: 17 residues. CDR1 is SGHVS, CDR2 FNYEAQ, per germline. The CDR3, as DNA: TGTGCCAGCAGCCTCCTCCCCTCGACGGGACTCCTCTACGAGCAGTACTTC. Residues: CASSLLPSTGLLYEQYF.

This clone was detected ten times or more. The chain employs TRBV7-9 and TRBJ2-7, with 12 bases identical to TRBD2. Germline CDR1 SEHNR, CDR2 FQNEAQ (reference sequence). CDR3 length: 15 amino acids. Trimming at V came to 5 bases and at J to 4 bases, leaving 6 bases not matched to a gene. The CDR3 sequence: CASSDTLAGGYEQYF. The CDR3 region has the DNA TGTGCCAGCAGCGATACCCTAGCGGGAGGGTACGAGCAGTACTTC.

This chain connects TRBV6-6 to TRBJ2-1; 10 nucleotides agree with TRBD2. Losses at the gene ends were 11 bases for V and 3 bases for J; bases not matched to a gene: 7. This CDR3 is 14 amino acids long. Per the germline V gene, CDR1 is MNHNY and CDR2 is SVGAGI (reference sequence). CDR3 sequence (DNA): TGTGCCGGAGGCACTAGCGGGGTCTACAATGAGCAGTTCTTC. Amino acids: CAGGTSGVYNEQFF.

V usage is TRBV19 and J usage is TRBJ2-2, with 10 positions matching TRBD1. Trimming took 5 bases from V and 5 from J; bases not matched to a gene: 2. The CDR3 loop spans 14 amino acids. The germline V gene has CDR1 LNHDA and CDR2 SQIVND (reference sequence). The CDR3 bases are TGTGCCAGTAGTCCGGACAGGGGGACCGGGGAGCTGTTTTTT. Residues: CASSPDRGTGELFF.

CDR3 amino acids: CASSFQGANEKLFF. The CDR3 nucleotides read TGTGCCAGCAGCTTTCAGGGAGCTAATGAAAAACTGTTTTTT. The chain employs TRBV11-2 and TRBJ1-4; TRBD1 might be the D (5 bases). V dropped 3 bases and J dropped 3 bases, with 8 bases sitting between them. The germline V gene encodes CDR1 SGHAT and CDR2 FQNNGV. This CDR3 has 14 residues.

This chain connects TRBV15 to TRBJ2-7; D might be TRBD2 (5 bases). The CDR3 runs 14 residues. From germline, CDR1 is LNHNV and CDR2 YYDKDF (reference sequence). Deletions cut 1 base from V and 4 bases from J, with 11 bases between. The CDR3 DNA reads TGTGCCACCAGCAGAGCCAGGACTGCGTACGAGCAGTACTTC. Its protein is CATSRARTAYEQYF.

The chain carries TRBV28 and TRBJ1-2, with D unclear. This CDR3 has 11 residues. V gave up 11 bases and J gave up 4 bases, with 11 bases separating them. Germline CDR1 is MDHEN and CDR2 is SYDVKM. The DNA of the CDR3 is TGTGCCTCGGCGGTTACCTATGGCTACACCTTC. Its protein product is CASAVTYGYTF.

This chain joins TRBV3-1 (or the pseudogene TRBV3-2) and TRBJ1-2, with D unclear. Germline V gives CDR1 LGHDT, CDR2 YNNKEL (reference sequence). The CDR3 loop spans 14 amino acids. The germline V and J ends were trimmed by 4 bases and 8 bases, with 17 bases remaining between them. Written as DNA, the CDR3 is TGTGCCAGCAGCCCTATGAAACTGTTAGGCGGCTACACCTTC. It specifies CASSPMKLLGGYTF.

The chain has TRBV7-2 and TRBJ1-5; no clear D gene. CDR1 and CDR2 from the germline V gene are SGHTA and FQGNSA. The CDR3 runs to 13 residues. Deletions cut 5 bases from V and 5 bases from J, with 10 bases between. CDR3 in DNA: TGTGCCAGCAGCATATCGGGGTATCAGCCCCAGCATTTT. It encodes CASSISGYQPQHF.

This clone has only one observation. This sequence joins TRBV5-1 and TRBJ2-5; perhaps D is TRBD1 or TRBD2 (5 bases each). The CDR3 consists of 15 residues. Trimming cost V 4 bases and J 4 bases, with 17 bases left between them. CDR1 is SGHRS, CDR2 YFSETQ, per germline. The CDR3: CASSPGTPGGETQYF. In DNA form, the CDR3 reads TGCGCCAGCAGCCCGGGGACGCCGGGTGGAGAGACCCAGTACTTC.

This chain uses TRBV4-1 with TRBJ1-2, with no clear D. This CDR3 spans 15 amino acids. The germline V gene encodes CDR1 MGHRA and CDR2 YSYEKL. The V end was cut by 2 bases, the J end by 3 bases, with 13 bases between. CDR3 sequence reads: CASSQLPRADYGYTF. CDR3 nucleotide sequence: TGCGCCAGCAGCCAACTCCCGCGGGCGGACTATGGCTACACCTTC.

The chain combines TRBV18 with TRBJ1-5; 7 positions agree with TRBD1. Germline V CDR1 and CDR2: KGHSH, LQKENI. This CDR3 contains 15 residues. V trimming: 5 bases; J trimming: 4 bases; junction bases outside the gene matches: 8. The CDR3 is CASSGTAEGNQPQHF. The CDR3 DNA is TGTGCCAGCTCAGGGACAGCCGAAGGGAATCAGCCCCAGCATTTT.

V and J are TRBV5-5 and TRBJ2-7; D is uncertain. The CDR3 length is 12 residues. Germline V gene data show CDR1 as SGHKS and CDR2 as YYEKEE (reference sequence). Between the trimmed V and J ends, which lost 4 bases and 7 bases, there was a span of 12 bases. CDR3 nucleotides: TGTGCCAGCAGCACCGAGGCAGGAGAGCAGTACTTC. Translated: CASSTEAGEQYF.

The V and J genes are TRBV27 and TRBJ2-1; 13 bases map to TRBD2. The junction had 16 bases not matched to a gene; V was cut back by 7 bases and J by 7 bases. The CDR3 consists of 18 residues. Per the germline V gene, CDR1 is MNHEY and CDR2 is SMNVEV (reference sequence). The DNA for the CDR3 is TGTGCCAGCACCCCACTTGGACTAGCGGGAGTGGTGTGGAATGAGCAGTTCTTC. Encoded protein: CASTPLGLAGVVWNEQFF.

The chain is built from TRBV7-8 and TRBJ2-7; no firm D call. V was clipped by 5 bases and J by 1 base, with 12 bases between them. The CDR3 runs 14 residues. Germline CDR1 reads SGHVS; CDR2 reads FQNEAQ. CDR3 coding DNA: TGTGCCAGCAGCCCGCAGACAAGATCCTACGAGCAGTACTTC. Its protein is CASSPQTRSYEQYF.

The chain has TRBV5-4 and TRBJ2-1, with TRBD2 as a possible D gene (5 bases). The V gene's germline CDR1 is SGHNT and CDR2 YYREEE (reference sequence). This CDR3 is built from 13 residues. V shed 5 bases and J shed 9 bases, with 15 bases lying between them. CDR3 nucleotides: TGTGCCAGCAGTCAACGGGTCGGAGGTGAGCAGTTCTTC. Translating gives CASSQRVGGEQFF.

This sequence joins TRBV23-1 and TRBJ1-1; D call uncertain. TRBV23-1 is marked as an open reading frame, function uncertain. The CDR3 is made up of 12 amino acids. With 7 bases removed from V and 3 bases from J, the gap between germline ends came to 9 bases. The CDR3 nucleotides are TGCGCCAGCACCCTGGAGGACACTGAAGCTTTCTTT. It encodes CASTLEDTEAFF.

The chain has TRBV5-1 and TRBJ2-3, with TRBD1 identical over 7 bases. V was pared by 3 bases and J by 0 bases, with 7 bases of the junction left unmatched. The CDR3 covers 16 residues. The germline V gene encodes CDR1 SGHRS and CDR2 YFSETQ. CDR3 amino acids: CASSWRQGPSTDTQYF. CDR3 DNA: TGCGCCAGCAGCTGGAGACAGGGACCGAGCACAGATACGCAGTATTTT.

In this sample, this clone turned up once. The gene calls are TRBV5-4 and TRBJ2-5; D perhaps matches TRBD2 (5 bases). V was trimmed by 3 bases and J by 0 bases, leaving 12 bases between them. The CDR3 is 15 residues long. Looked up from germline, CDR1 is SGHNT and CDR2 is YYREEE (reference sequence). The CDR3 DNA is TGTGCCAGCAGCTGGAGGACCGGGGACCAAGAGACCCAGTACTTC. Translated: CASSWRTGDQETQYF. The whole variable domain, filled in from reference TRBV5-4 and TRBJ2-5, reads ETGVTQSPTHLIKTRGQQVTLRCSSQSGHNTVSWYQQALGQGPQFIFQYYREEENGRGNFPPRFSGLQFPNYSSELNVNALELDDSALYLCASSWRTGDQETQYFGPGTRLLVL.

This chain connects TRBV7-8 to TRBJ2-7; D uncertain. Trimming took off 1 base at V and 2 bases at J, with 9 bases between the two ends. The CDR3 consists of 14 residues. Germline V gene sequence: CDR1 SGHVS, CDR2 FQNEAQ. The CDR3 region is CASSLDRVPYEQYF. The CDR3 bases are TGTGCCAGCAGCTTAGACCGGGTCCCCTACGAGCAGTACTTC.

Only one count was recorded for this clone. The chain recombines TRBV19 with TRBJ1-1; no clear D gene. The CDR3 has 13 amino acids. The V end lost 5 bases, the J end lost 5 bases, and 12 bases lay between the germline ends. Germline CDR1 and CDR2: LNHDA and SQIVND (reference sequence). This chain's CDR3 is CASSPSSRTEAFF. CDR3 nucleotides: TGTGCCAGTAGTCCGAGTAGTAGGACTGAAGCTTTCTTT.

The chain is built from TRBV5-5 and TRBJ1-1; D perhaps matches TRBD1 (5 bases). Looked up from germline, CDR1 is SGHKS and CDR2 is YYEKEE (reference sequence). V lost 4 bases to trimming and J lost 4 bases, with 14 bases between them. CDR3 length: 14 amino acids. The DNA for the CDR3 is TGTGCCAGCAGCCCTCTGGGGGGAAGCACTGAAGCTTTCTTT. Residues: CASSPLGGSTEAFF.